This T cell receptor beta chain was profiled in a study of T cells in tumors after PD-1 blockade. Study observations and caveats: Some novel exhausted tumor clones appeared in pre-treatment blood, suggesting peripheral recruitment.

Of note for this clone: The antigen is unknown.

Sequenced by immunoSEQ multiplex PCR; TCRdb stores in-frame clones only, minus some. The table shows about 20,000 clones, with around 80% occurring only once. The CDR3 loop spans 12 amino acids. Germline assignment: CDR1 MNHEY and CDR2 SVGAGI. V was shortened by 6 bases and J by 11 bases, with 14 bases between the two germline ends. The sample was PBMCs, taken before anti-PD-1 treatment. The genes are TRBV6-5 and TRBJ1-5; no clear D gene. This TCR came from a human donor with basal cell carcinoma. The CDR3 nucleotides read TGTGCCAGCAGCCCCGGCGGACCGGCCCAGCATTTT. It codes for CASSPGGPAQHF.